A selection of T cell receptor beta chains follows, all from one sample in a study of T cells in Graves' hyperthyroidism and ophthalmopathy. One entry per CDR3 protein results from TCRdb running MiXCR on the multiplex PCR reads. Seen here are under 350,000 distinct CDR3 sequences, roughly 23% observed once, and the top ten hold about 50%. Material: blood. The source is a woman aged 50 to 60 with Graves' hyperthyroidism. Both conserved end residues are part of each CDR3. Each record gives: D gene, J gene, V gene, clone size, CDR3 DNA, CDR3 protein. The D gene is left open where the match is weak. Clone sizes are given selectively: once, few, many, or a class where the clone is expanded.

NA,TRBJ2-1,TRBV6-1,many,TGTGCCAGCAGGTCCTACAATGAGCAGTTCTTC,CASRSYNEQFF
TRBD2,TRBJ2-3,TRBV27,many,TGTGCCACTGGGGAGGGGACCACCCCAGATACGCAGTATTTT,CATGEGTTPDTQYF
TRBD1,TRBJ1-5,TRBV2,many,TGTGCCAGCAGTGTGGGACAGGTGGATAGCCAGCCCCAGCATTTT,CASSVGQVDSQPQHF
NA,TRBJ2-5,TRBV18,many,TGTGCCAGCTCACCCCACGGGACCCAGTACTTC,CASSPHGTQYF
TRBD2,TRBJ2-2,TRBV24-1,few,TGTGCCACCAGTGGACTAGCGGGGGACAACACCGGGGAGCTGTTTTTT,CATSGLAGDNTGELFF
NA,TRBJ2-1,TRBV5-1,NA,TGCGCCAGCAGCTTGGTCAGAAAGAGCTCCTACAATGAGCAGTTCTTC,CASSLVRKSSYNEQFF
NA,TRBJ1-5,TRBV20-1,many,TGCAGTGCCTGGGGGGCTGGCAATCAGCCCCAGCATTTT,CSAWGAGNQPQHF
NA,TRBJ1-1,TRBV11-1,many,TGTGCCAGCAGCCGGGACGGCAGATCGAACACTGAAGCTTTCTTT,CASSRDGRSNTEAFF
NA,TRBJ1-5,TRBV19,many,TGTGCCAGTAGTATCGGGCTTTATAGCAATCAGCCCCAGCATTTT,CASSIGLYSNQPQHF
TRBD1,TRBJ1-2,TRBV7-9,many,TGTGCCAGCAGCTTAGCCCGGGAGGGGGCTAGGGGCTACACCTTC,CASSLAREGARGYTF
NA,TRBJ1-1,TRBV5-1,few,TGCGCCAGCAGACCCGACCAGCTAAACACTGAAGCTTTCTTT,CASRPDQLNTEAFF
TRBD2,TRBJ2-3,TRBV6-1,many,TGTGCCAGCAGTGACCCAGCGGGGGGTGCAGATACGCAGTATTTT,CASSDPAGGADTQYF
TRBD2,TRBJ2-1,TRBV14,NA,TGTGCCGGCAGCCAACCGGGACTAGCGGGCCCTGCGGCCAGGTTCTTC,CAGSQPGLAGPAARFF
NA,TRBJ1-1,TRBV6-2/TRBV6-3,many,TGTGCCAGCAGCATGACAGACATGAACACTGAAGCTTTCTTT,CASSMTDMNTEAFF
TRBD1,TRBJ1-5,TRBV27,many,TGTGCCAGCAGTTTCACAGGGGCCAATCAGCCCCAGCATTTT,CASSFTGANQPQHF
TRBD1,TRBJ1-5,TRBV7-8,many,TGTGCCAGCAGCTCGAGGGGGCCTAGCAATCAGCCCCAGCATTTT,CASSSRGPSNQPQHF
NA,TRBJ2-7,TRBV2,few,TGTGCCAGCACCGTCCGGTTCGAGCAGTACTTC,CASTVRFEQYF
NA,TRBJ1-6,TRBV10-2,NA,TGCGCCAGCAGTGAGCGCGGGGTTTCTAATTCACCCCTCCACTTT,CASSERGVSNSPLHF
NA,TRBJ1-1,TRBV4-1,NA,TGCGCCAGCAGGCAAAGTGGGCAGAACACTGAAGCTTTCTTT,CASRQSGQNTEAFF
NA,TRBJ1-1,TRBV20-1,many,TGCAGTGCTAGAGTACTGGCGGGGGCCACTGAAGCTTTCTTT,CSARVLAGATEAFF
TRBD1,TRBJ2-3,TRBV4-2,NA,TGTGCCAGCAGCCAAGCAACGACAGGGGGAGAAGATACGCAGTATTTT,CASSQATTGGEDTQYF
TRBD1,TRBJ1-4,TRBV5-1,many,TGCGCCAGCAGCTCAGGACAGGGTGTGGGAACTAATGAAAAACTGTTTTTT,CASSSGQGVGTNEKLFF
NA,TRBJ1-1,TRBV20-1,once,TGCAGTGCTATAAGGTCGGGGAACACTGAAGCTTTCTTT,CSAIRSGNTEAFF
TRBD2,TRBJ2-1,TRBV28,many,TGTGCCAGCACCGGCGGGAGCTTGTCCTACAATGAGCAGTTCTTC,CASTGGSLSYNEQFF
TRBD2,TRBJ2-3,TRBV9,NA,TGTGCCAGCAGCTCAGCGGGGGGGCAGACAGATACGCAGTATTTT,CASSSAGGQTDTQYF
NA,TRBJ2-7,TRBV5-5,NA,TGTGCCAGCAGCCCCGCAGGGGCGTACTCCTACGAGCAGTACTTC,CASSPAGAYSYEQYF
TRBD1,TRBJ1-1,TRBV2,NA,TGTGCCAGCAGCACAACAGGGGGCTCCTGGAAGAACACTGAAGCTTTCTTT,CASSTTGGSWKNTEAFF
NA,TRBJ2-5,TRBV29-1,NA,TGCAGCGTTGAAGATCCCGCTCGGTGGCAGACCCAGTACTTC,CSVEDPARWQTQYF
NA,TRBJ1-2,TRBV20-1,many,TGCAGTGCTAGTCCTACGGCTAACTATGGCTACACCTTC,CSASPTANYGYTF
NA,TRBJ2-7,TRBV19,NA,TGTGCCAGTAGTAGTCCGGGACTGGGAACCTACGAGCAGTACTTC,CASSSPGLGTYEQYF
TRBD1,TRBJ1-1,TRBV5-1,many,TGCGCCAGCAGCCGGGGACAGGGAAACACTGAAGCTTTCTTT,CASSRGQGNTEAFF
TRBD2,TRBJ2-3,TRBV29-1,many,TGCAGCGATGGGACTAGCGGGAGGCGGAACGGGGATACGCAGTATTTT,CSDGTSGRRNGDTQYF
TRBD1,TRBJ2-5,TRBV27,many,TGTGCCAGCAATTTTAGGGGGCTACCCCAAGAGACCCAGTACTTC,CASNFRGLPQETQYF
TRBD2,TRBJ2-3,TRBV10-3,NA,TGTGCCATCAGTGGGGGGACTAGCGGGGTTCTGGATACGCAGTATTTT,CAISGGTSGVLDTQYF
TRBD2,TRBJ2-3,TRBV28,NA,TGTGCCAGCAGTTTAATAGCGGGCCTCACAGATACGCAGTATTTT,CASSLIAGLTDTQYF
TRBD1,TRBJ1-2,TRBV29-1,many,TGCAGCGCTTCGACAGGGAATGGCTACACCTTC,CSASTGNGYTF
NA,TRBJ2-7,TRBV12-3/TRBV12-4,NA,TGTGCCAGCAGTTTCCTCAGTCCGGGCCGGGGAAGGGTTGAGCAGTACTTC,CASSFLSPGRGRVEQYF
NA,TRBJ2-1,TRBV20-1,few,TGCAGTGCTAGAGATGGGTTACGGGAGCAGTTCTTC,CSARDGLREQFF
NA,TRBJ1-1,TRBV5-1,many,TGCGCCAGCAGCGGGGGACGGGCAGCTGAAGCTTTCTTT,CASSGGRAAEAFF
NA,TRBJ2-5,TRBV5-5,many,TGTGCCAGCAGCTTGGGAGGGGAGGAGACCCAGTACTTC,CASSLGGEETQYF
NA,TRBJ1-1,TRBV3-1,many,TGTGCCAGCGGAAGGACAGCAAGTAGCACTGAAGCTTTCTTT,CASGRTASSTEAFF
NA,TRBJ1-2,TRBV28,many,TGTGCCAGCAGTTTAGCCGGGGAGGGCCGGGATGGCTACACCTTC,CASSLAGEGRDGYTF